Listed below are T cell receptor beta chains from one sample, sequenced in a study of technical replicates of blood from several donors. Assay used: immunoSEQ multiplex PCR; TCRdb lists only in-frame clones, some missing. Of around 83,000 clones listed, 75% to 95% were seen once; the top ten hold approximately 0.4%. The specimen was T cells isolated from PBMCs. The source is a human donor in good health. Some clones in this sample may be carry-over from other donors' samples. The CDR3 runs from the conserved cysteine through the conserved F or W. The D gene is left open where the match is weak. Size tells how often a clone was seen (once, few, many) or the class of an expanded clone, and some rows leave it out.

d_call: -
j_call: TRBJ1-4
v_call: TRBV10-3
clone_size: -
cdr3_nt: TGTGCCATCAGCCCCGGGACTAATGAAAAACTGTTTTTT
cdr3_aa: CAISPGTNEKLFF

d_call: TRBD1
j_call: TRBJ2-1
v_call: TRBV7-2
clone_size: -
cdr3_nt: TGTGCCAGCAGCCTGGGACAGGGGGCCGGTGAGCAGTTCTTC
cdr3_aa: CASSLGQGAGEQFF

d_call: TRBD2
j_call: TRBJ2-7
v_call: TRBV13
clone_size: once
cdr3_nt: TGTGCCAGCAGCCCAGGACTAGCGGACTCCTACGAGCAGTACTTC
cdr3_aa: CASSPGLADSYEQYF

d_call: -
j_call: TRBJ1-5
v_call: TRBV27
clone_size: once
cdr3_nt: TGTGCCAGCAGCAGCTTTAATCAGGGGCGCGAAAAAAGCAATCAGCCCCAGCATTTT
cdr3_aa: CASSSFNQGREKSNQPQHF

d_call: -
j_call: TRBJ1-2
v_call: TRBV6-5
clone_size: once
cdr3_nt: TGTGCCAGCAGACGACAGGCCAGTAACTATGGCTACACCTTC
cdr3_aa: CASRRQASNYGYTF

d_call: TRBD1
j_call: TRBJ2-1
v_call: TRBV7-8
clone_size: -
cdr3_nt: TGTGCCAGCAGCTTACGAAAAGGGGGCGAAGGGAATGAGCAGTTCTTC
cdr3_aa: CASSLRKGGEGNEQFF

d_call: -
j_call: TRBJ1-5
v_call: TRBV7-2
clone_size: once
cdr3_nt: TGTGCCAGCAGCTTATGGTCGGTGCGAGGCAATCAGCCCCAGCATTTT
cdr3_aa: CASSLWSVRGNQPQHF

d_call: -
j_call: TRBJ1-2
v_call: TRBV11-3
clone_size: -
cdr3_nt: TGTGCCAGCACCGATTTCAACAGTGATGGCTACACCTTC
cdr3_aa: CASTDFNSDGYTF

d_call: TRBD2
j_call: TRBJ2-1
v_call: TRBV6-1
clone_size: -
cdr3_nt: TGTGCCAGCAGTGAAACCCTACTAGCGGGAGGGCCTTATGAGCAGTTCTTC
cdr3_aa: CASSETLLAGGPYEQFF

d_call: TRBD2
j_call: TRBJ2-6
v_call: TRBV4-3
clone_size: -
cdr3_nt: TGCGCCAGCAGCCAAGGCAGGACTAGCGGGAGGGCCCCTGGGGCCAACGTCCTGACTTTC
cdr3_aa: CASSQGRTSGRAPGANVLTF

d_call: TRBD1
j_call: TRBJ2-2
v_call: TRBV18
clone_size: -
cdr3_nt: TGTGCCAGCTCTCTCCGGACAGGGACGGACACCGGGGAGCTGTTTTTT
cdr3_aa: CASSLRTGTDTGELFF

d_call: TRBD2
j_call: TRBJ2-1
v_call: TRBV10-1
clone_size: -
cdr3_nt: TGCGCCAGCAGTGATAGCGGGAGGGGGGCACACAATGAGCAGTTCTTC
cdr3_aa: CASSDSGRGAHNEQFF

d_call: TRBD2
j_call: TRBJ2-3
v_call: TRBV30
clone_size: -
cdr3_nt: TGTGCCTGGAGTATAACTAGCGCAGATACGCAGTATTTT
cdr3_aa: CAWSITSADTQYF

d_call: TRBD2
j_call: TRBJ2-3
v_call: TRBV11-1
clone_size: -
cdr3_nt: TGTGCCAGCAGCTTGGCTAGGAGACTAGCCGCAGATACGCAGTATTTT
cdr3_aa: CASSLARRLAADTQYF

d_call: -
j_call: TRBJ2-7
v_call: TRBV7-2
clone_size: -
cdr3_nt: TGTGCCAGCAGCTTAGCCGACGGGCGGGGGCAGTACTTC
cdr3_aa: CASSLADGRGQYF

d_call: -
j_call: TRBJ2-2
v_call: TRBV9
clone_size: -
cdr3_nt: TGTGCCAGCAGCGAGAAAACAGGGACCGGGGAGCTGTTTTTT
cdr3_aa: CASSEKTGTGELFF

d_call: -
j_call: TRBJ1-1
v_call: TRBV18
clone_size: few
cdr3_nt: TGTGCCAGCTCACCAAAACCAGGGAACACTGAAGCTTTCTTT
cdr3_aa: CASSPKPGNTEAFF

d_call: TRBD1
j_call: TRBJ2-7
v_call: TRBV4-2
clone_size: -
cdr3_nt: TGTGCCAGCAGCCAGCATACAGGGGCGGCCTACGAGCAGTACTTC
cdr3_aa: CASSQHTGAAYEQYF

d_call: -
j_call: TRBJ1-2
v_call: TRBV4-1
clone_size: -
cdr3_nt: TGCGCCAGCAGCCAAGATACACAGTTTGGCTACACCTTC
cdr3_aa: CASSQDTQFGYTF

d_call: TRBD1
j_call: TRBJ2-7
v_call: TRBV11-2
clone_size: -
cdr3_nt: TGTGCCAGCAGCTTCGACAGGGACTACGAGCAGTACTTC
cdr3_aa: CASSFDRDYEQYF

d_call: -
j_call: TRBJ2-7
v_call: TRBV4-3
clone_size: -
cdr3_nt: TGCGCCAGCAGCCAAGAGTGGAGCGATTCCTACGAGCAGTACTTC
cdr3_aa: CASSQEWSDSYEQYF

d_call: TRBD1
j_call: TRBJ2-7
v_call: TRBV5-1
clone_size: -
cdr3_nt: TGCGCCAGCAGCTTGGCCACGGGACAGGGGGCTATTTACTTC
cdr3_aa: CASSLATGQGAIYF

d_call: TRBD1
j_call: TRBJ1-1
v_call: TRBV2
clone_size: few
cdr3_nt: TGTGCCATCCTAGATGGACAGGGGACTGAAGCTTTCTTT
cdr3_aa: CAILDGQGTEAFF

d_call: TRBD1
j_call: TRBJ2-7
v_call: TRBV10-3
clone_size: -
cdr3_nt: TGTGCCATCAGTCCGGGACAGGGATACGAGCAGTACTTC
cdr3_aa: CAISPGQGYEQYF

d_call: -
j_call: TRBJ1-1
v_call: TRBV4-1
clone_size: -
cdr3_nt: TGCGCCAGCAGCCAAGACTGGAACAGCCCTGAAGCTTTCTTT
cdr3_aa: CASSQDWNSPEAFF

d_call: TRBD2
j_call: TRBJ2-1
v_call: TRBV7-3
clone_size: -
cdr3_nt: TGTGCCAGCAGCTTAGGGCGGGGGATTTACAATGAGCAGTTCTTC
cdr3_aa: CASSLGRGIYNEQFF

d_call: -
j_call: TRBJ2-4
v_call: TRBV13
clone_size: -
cdr3_nt: TGTGCCAGCAGCTCCCTCCAAGCGGGCCTTACCAAAAACATTCAGTACTTC
cdr3_aa: CASSSLQAGLTKNIQYF

d_call: TRBD2
j_call: TRBJ2-1
v_call: TRBV7-3
clone_size: -
cdr3_nt: TGTGCCAGCAGCTATCTGACTAGCGGGAGCTACAATGAGCAGTTCTTC
cdr3_aa: CASSYLTSGSYNEQFF

d_call: -
j_call: TRBJ2-7
v_call: TRBV7-6
clone_size: once
cdr3_nt: TGTGCCAGCAGCTTAGATGGGGACAAAGACTACGAGCAGTACTTC
cdr3_aa: CASSLDGDKDYEQYF

d_call: TRBD1
j_call: TRBJ1-2
v_call: TRBV5-6
clone_size: -
cdr3_nt: TGTGCCAGCAGCTTGAAGGGGACAGCCTATGGCTACACCTTC
cdr3_aa: CASSLKGTAYGYTF

d_call: -
j_call: TRBJ1-1
v_call: TRBV9
clone_size: -
cdr3_nt: TGTGCCAGCAGCGTAGAGGGGAAAACCGAAGCTTTCTTT
cdr3_aa: CASSVEGKTEAFF

d_call: TRBD2
j_call: TRBJ2-1
v_call: TRBV14
clone_size: -
cdr3_nt: TGTGCCAGCAGCCAAGGGCCGGGACTAGCGGGAGGGAGCTCCTACAATGAGCAGTTCTTC
cdr3_aa: CASSQGPGLAGGSSYNEQFF

d_call: -
j_call: TRBJ1-1
v_call: TRBV19
clone_size: -
cdr3_nt: TGTGCCAGTACCGATCTGTTCGAGGCTTTCTTT
cdr3_aa: CASTDLFEAFF

d_call: -
j_call: TRBJ1-1
v_call: TRBV2
clone_size: few
cdr3_nt: TGTGCCAGCAGGCGACGACAGGACACCATGAACACTGAAGCTTTCTTT
cdr3_aa: CASRRRQDTMNTEAFF

d_call: TRBD2
j_call: TRBJ2-7
v_call: TRBV13
clone_size: -
cdr3_nt: TGTGCCAGCAGTCAAAACACCGGGACTAGCGTCCACGAGCAGTACTTC
cdr3_aa: CASSQNTGTSVHEQYF

d_call: TRBD2
j_call: TRBJ2-7
v_call: TRBV9
clone_size: -
cdr3_nt: TGTGCCAGCAGCGCCTGGGGGGGGGCCTACGAGCAGTACTTC
cdr3_aa: CASSAWGGAYEQYF

d_call: -
j_call: TRBJ1-5
v_call: TRBV23-1
clone_size: -
cdr3_nt: TGCGCCAGCAGTGGTAGCTTCAGTTTCAATCAGCCCCAGCATTTT
cdr3_aa: CASSGSFSFNQPQHF

d_call: TRBD1
j_call: TRBJ2-3
v_call: TRBV5-1
clone_size: once
cdr3_nt: TGCGCCAGCAGCTTTCATAGGGACAGGGGTACAGATACGCAGTATTTT
cdr3_aa: CASSFHRDRGTDTQYF

d_call: -
j_call: TRBJ2-7
v_call: TRBV4-2
clone_size: once
cdr3_nt: TGTGCCAGCAGCCAAGAAAACTTTGGCGGGCAGTACTCCTACGAGCAGTACTTC
cdr3_aa: CASSQENFGGQYSYEQYF

d_call: TRBD1
j_call: TRBJ1-5
v_call: TRBV30
clone_size: few
cdr3_nt: TGTGCCTGGGGACAGGGGTACAATCAGCCCCAGCATTTT
cdr3_aa: CAWGQGYNQPQHF

d_call: -
j_call: TRBJ2-1
v_call: TRBV10-3
clone_size: -
cdr3_nt: TGTGCCAGCAAAGCGGAGTACAATGAGCAGTTCTTC
cdr3_aa: CASKAEYNEQFF

d_call: TRBD1
j_call: TRBJ2-1
v_call: TRBV5-1
clone_size: -
cdr3_nt: TGCGCCAGCAGCTTGGAAACAGGGGGCCCCTACAATGAGCAGTTCTTC
cdr3_aa: CASSLETGGPYNEQFF

d_call: -
j_call: TRBJ1-2
v_call: TRBV5-6
clone_size: -
cdr3_nt: TGTGCCAGCAGCATGGTATCTAACTATGGCTACACCTTC
cdr3_aa: CASSMVSNYGYTF

d_call: -
j_call: TRBJ1-5
v_call: TRBV5-8
clone_size: -
cdr3_nt: TGTGCCAGCAGCTTAACGCGGGCCGGGGGTAGTCAGCCCCAGCATTTT
cdr3_aa: CASSLTRAGGSQPQHF

d_call: -
j_call: TRBJ1-1
v_call: TRBV6-1
clone_size: -
cdr3_nt: TGTGCCAGCAGTCCTGGCATCCAGAACACTGAAGCTTTCTTT
cdr3_aa: CASSPGIQNTEAFF

d_call: TRBD1
j_call: TRBJ1-3
v_call: TRBV28
clone_size: -
cdr3_nt: TGTGCCAGCAGTTCTCCTGGACAGGCCTCTGGAAACACCATATATTTT
cdr3_aa: CASSSPGQASGNTIYF

d_call: TRBD2
j_call: TRBJ2-3
v_call: TRBV5-1
clone_size: -
cdr3_nt: TGCGCCAGCAGCTTGAAGCTAGCGGGAGGGCCTAGGACAGATACGCAGTATTTT
cdr3_aa: CASSLKLAGGPRTDTQYF

d_call: -
j_call: TRBJ2-1
v_call: TRBV11-3
clone_size: -
cdr3_nt: TGTGCCAGCAGCTTAGCCCAAGAAAACCGGGCCTACAATGAGCAGTTCTTC
cdr3_aa: CASSLAQENRAYNEQFF

d_call: -
j_call: TRBJ1-1
v_call: TRBV6-5
clone_size: -
cdr3_nt: TGTGCCAGCAGTTACGATCAGGGCCTTAACACTGAAGCTTTCTTT
cdr3_aa: CASSYDQGLNTEAFF

d_call: -
j_call: TRBJ2-7
v_call: TRBV5-1
clone_size: -
cdr3_nt: TGCGCCAGCAGCTTGTGGCGGGAAACCTACGAGCAGTACTTC
cdr3_aa: CASSLWRETYEQYF

d_call: -
j_call: TRBJ2-3
v_call: TRBV5-4
clone_size: -
cdr3_nt: TGTGCCAGCAGCTTAGGAGGACTCAGACACACAGATACGCAGTATTTT
cdr3_aa: CASSLGGLRHTDTQYF

d_call: TRBD2
j_call: TRBJ2-2
v_call: TRBV5-4
clone_size: -
cdr3_nt: TGTGCCAGCAGCTTTGAACTAGCGGACACCGGGGAGCTGTTTTTT
cdr3_aa: CASSFELADTGELFF